This is a list of T cell receptor beta chains from one sample in a study of T cells after yellow fever vaccination. Each CDR3 protein is one row after TCRdb ran MiXCR on the 5' RACE reads. The table lists some 300,000 distinct CDR3 sequences, roughly 9% of them singletons. This specimen was CD4+ T cells sorted from PBMCs, taken 5 days after the yellow fever booster vaccination. These receptors all stem from a man between 18 and 29 years old who received the YFV17D yellow fever vaccine. Each CDR3 is given with its conserved first and last residue. A D gene is named only where the DNA matches it firmly. Not every row has a clone size; where given, it reads once, few, many or a size class.

NA	TRBV12-3/TRBV12-4	TRBJ1-2	TRBD1	14	TGTGCCAGCAGAGAACAGGGGGCCGTCTATGGCTACACCTTC	CASREQGAVYGYTF
many	TRBV20-1	TRBJ2-7	NA	14	TGCAGTGCTAGAGAGTACAGGTTTGGTTTCGAGCAGTACTTC	CSAREYRFGFEQYF
few	TRBV25-1	TRBJ1-1	NA	13	TGTGCCAGCATAAACCGGGAAAACACTGAAGCTTTCTTT	CASINRENTEAFF
few	TRBV7-2	TRBJ1-5	NA	14	TGTGCCAGCAGCTTACAGCCGAGCAATCAGCCCCAGCATTTT	CASSLQPSNQPQHF
NA	TRBV10-3	TRBJ2-1	TRBD1	15	TGTGCCATCAGTGAAAGAACAGGGGGATCCAATGAGCAGTTCTTC	CAISERTGGSNEQFF
many	TRBV7-2	TRBJ2-2	TRBD2	14	TGTGCCAGCAGCGCGGGACTAGCCTCCGGGGAGCTGTTTTTT	CASSAGLASGELFF
few	TRBV24-1	TRBJ1-5	NA	16	TGTGCCACCAGTGATTTACCCGGGGGCGGGAATCAGCCCCAGCATTTT	CATSDLPGGGNQPQHF
few	TRBV20-1	TRBJ1-2	NA	13	TGCAGTGCTACCATGCCCGCTAACTATGGCTACACCTTC	CSATMPANYGYTF
NA	TRBV6-5	TRBJ2-6	NA	19	TGTGCCAGCAGTTACTCGAGAGGGGTGATTTTTTCTGGGGCCAACGTCCTGACTTTC	CASSYSRGVIFSGANVLTF
many	TRBV6-5	TRBJ2-7	TRBD1	15	TGTGCCAGCAGTCAGACAGGGAGCCTCGTCTACGAGCAGTACTTC	CASSQTGSLVYEQYF
NA	TRBV18	TRBJ1-5	NA	16	TGTGCCAGCTCAACTTACAGGGTTTCTAGCAATCAGCCCCAGCATTTT	CASSTYRVSSNQPQHF
NA	TRBV5-1	TRBJ1-1	NA	15	TGCGCCAGCAGCTTGGCCGCTGGGCAGAACACTGAAGCTTTCTTT	CASSLAAGQNTEAFF
few	TRBV20-1	TRBJ2-2	TRBD1	14	TGCAGTGGATCACAGGGGATGAACACCGGGGAGCTGTTTTTT	CSGSQGMNTGELFF
few	TRBV5-1	TRBJ2-7	NA	14	TGCGCCAGCAGCTCGGGGACCTTCTCCTACGAGCAGTACTTC	CASSSGTFSYEQYF
few	TRBV20-1	TRBJ1-5	NA	11	TGCAGTGCCCGAGGCGGGCAGCCCCAGCATTTT	CSARGGQPQHF
NA	TRBV7-2	TRBJ2-3	TRBD2	15	TGTGCCAGCAGCATTAGCGGGGGGAGCACAGATACGCAGTATTTT	CASSISGGSTDTQYF
many	TRBV4-3	TRBJ2-1	NA	14	TGCGCCAGCAGCCAAGATAATGTCCTACATGAGCAGTTCTTC	CASSQDNVLHEQFF
NA	TRBV9	TRBJ2-5	TRBD1	15	TGTGCCAGCAGCGCTGGACAGGGGGCTTGGGAGACCCAGTACTTC	CASSAGQGAWETQYF
few	TRBV2	TRBJ1-4	NA	14	TGTGCCAGCAGTGAAGCGGCACAGGCCTTCCCACTGTTTTTT	CASSEAAQAFPLFF
few	TRBV4-3	TRBJ1-2	TRBD1	16	TGCGCCAGCAGCCAAGATCGGACAGGGCCTTACTATGGCTACACCTTC	CASSQDRTGPYYGYTF